Presented here are 24 T cell receptor beta chains from one specimen sequenced in a study of T-cell reconstitution after alpha-beta-depleted transplantation in children. Preparation of the TCRbeta library involved a method that used unique molecular identifiers. TCRdb ran MiXCR on the PCR reads and lists one entry per CDR3 protein. The sample contains 200,000 to 250,000 distinct CDR3 sequences, roughly 9% of which appear only once. The specimen was PBMCs from the stem cell graft donor, collected from the stem cell graft. The receptors come from a human donor who donated a stem cell graft to a child with acute lymphoblastic leukemia.

The chain joins TRBV7-2 to TRBJ2-7, with a weak D call TRBD2 (6 bases). This CDR3 is built from 17 residues. The V end lost 5 bases, the J end lost 3 bases, and 23 bases lay between the germline ends. The germline CDR1 and CDR2 sequences are SGHTA and FQGNSA. The CDR3 loop reads CASSPHRGGAYLYEQYF. CDR3 DNA: TGTGCCAGCAGCCCTCATCGTGGAGGGGCCTACCTCTACGAGCAGTACTTC.

The chain recombines TRBV5-1 with TRBJ1-2; 8 bases fit TRBD1. V lost 4 bases, J lost 7 bases, and 21 bases stayed unmatched. CDR1 is SGHRS and CDR2 is YFSETQ in the germline V gene. The CDR3 is 18 residues long. For the CDR3, the DNA is TGCGCCAGCAGCGTCACCGGGACAGGAGGGGGTGTTTCGTTTGGCTACACCTTC. Encoded protein: CASSVTGTGGGVSFGYTF.

On this clonotype: A much larger clone lies a single base off, so this may be a read error. Lacking the conserved final phenylalanine or tryptophan, this CDR3 likely reflects a read error. J is TRBJ2-7 and V is TRBV20-1; 9 bases match TRBD1. The CDR3 sequence is 16 residues long. Germline assignment: CDR1 DFQATT and CDR2 SNEGSKA (reference sequence). Trimming cost V 4 bases and J 2 bases; bases outside gene matches: 12. CDR3 protein: CSAMDRGLPRTYEQYC. CDR3 sequence (DNA): TGCAGTGCTATGGACAGGGGCCTCCCACGAACCTACGAGCAGTACTGC.

The table lists this clonotype with many counts. The chain is built from TRBV20-1 and TRBJ2-3, with D unresolved. This CDR3 has 11 amino acids. Between the trimmed V and J ends, which lost 5 bases and 2 bases, there was a span of 5 bases. Germline V gene data show CDR1 as DFQATT and CDR2 as SNEGSKA (reference sequence). CDR3 nucleotide sequence: TGCAGTGCTCTCCACACAGATACGCAGTATTTT. Translated: CSALHTDTQYF.

This sequence joins TRBV29-1 and TRBJ2-3; TRBD2 might be the D (7 bases). Germline-derived CDR1 and CDR2 are SQVTM and ANQGSEA. The CDR3 extends over 14 amino acids. V shed 2 bases and J shed 4 bases, with 13 bases lying between them. The DNA of the CDR3 is TGCAGCGTTGAATCTTGGGGGGGCGCAGATACGCAGTATTTT. Residues: CSVESWGGADTQYF.

This clonotype was detected only a few times. The chain joins TRBV3-1 to TRBJ2-1, with D maybe TRBD2 (6 bases). Germline values: CDR1 LGHDT, CDR2 YNNKEL (reference sequence). V was pared by 4 bases and J by 10 bases, with 32 bases between. The CDR3 is made up of 19 amino acids. The CDR3 DNA reads as TGTGCCAGCAGCCCCCGGGTGGTTAGCGGCCACCCTACCAGGAGGGAGCAGTTCTTC. It translates to CASSPRVVSGHPTRREQFF.

This clonotype was picked up many times. V and J are TRBV29-1 and TRBJ2-5; TRBD1 is a possible D gene (6 bases). CDR3 length: 13 amino acids. Per germline, CDR1 SQVTM and CDR2 ANQGSEA. V dropped 6 bases and J dropped 2 bases, with 13 bases sitting between them. The CDR3 loop is CSVLSQGQETQYF. CDR3 nucleotides: TGCAGCGTCCTCTCACAGGGACAAGAGACCCAGTACTTC. The full variable domain, its missing parts supplied by reference TRBV29-1 and TRBJ2-5, is SAVISQKPSRDICQRGTSLTIQCQVDSQVTMMFWYRQQPGQSLTLIATANQGSEATYESGFVIDKFPISRPNLTFSTLTVSNMSPEDSSIYLCSVLSQGQETQYFGPGTRLLVL.

This clonotype was observed a handful of times. The CDR3 here is CASSLSLSYEQYF. CDR3 DNA sequence: TGTGCCAGCAGCTTAAGTCTCTCCTACGAGCAGTACTTC. The V gene is TRBV7-2, the J gene TRBJ2-7; D unclear. CDR1 and CDR2 from the germline V gene are SGHTA and FQGNSA. The CDR3 is 13 amino acids. The V end lost 2 bases, the J end lost 0 bases, and 5 bases lay between the germline ends.

CDR3 sequence (DNA): TGCGCCAGCAGCCTACCGGCGGCTAGCTCTTCGAACGAGCAGTACTTC. Residues: CASSLPAASSSNEQYF. V and J are TRBV5-1 and TRBJ2-7, with D possibly being TRBD2 (5 bases). This CDR3 is built from 16 residues. Germline lookup yields CDR1 SGHRS and CDR2 YFSETQ. Deletions cut 4 bases from V and 5 bases from J, with 22 bases between.

The chain links TRBV7-2 to TRBJ2-4; unclear D gene. This CDR3 region has 13 residues. V was clipped by 0 bases and J by 9 bases, with 9 bases between them. Germline CDR1 and CDR2: SGHTA and FQGNSA. CDR3 region: CASSLAGYGIQYF. The DNA for the CDR3 is TGTGCCAGCAGCTTAGCGGGCTACGGCATTCAGTACTTC.

The rearrangement uses TRBV7-6 and TRBJ2-2, with 12 bases matching TRBD1. CDR1 and CDR2 (germline): SGHVS, FNYEAQ. The CDR3 sequence is 17 residues long. V was clipped by 1 base and J by 2 bases; unmatched bases: 2. The CDR3 spells CASSLEGTGGNTGELFF. CDR3 coding DNA: TGTGCCAGCAGCTTAGAAGGGACAGGGGGCAACACCGGGGAGCTGTTTTTT.

The J gene is TRBJ1-6, the V gene TRBV29-1, with D perhaps TRBD1 (6 bases). V lost 4 bases and J 9 bases, leaving 13 bases between the germline ends. The germline gives CDR1 SQVTM, CDR2 ANQGSEA. The CDR3 extends over 13 amino acids. The CDR3 loop reads CSVGEQGGSPLHF. CDR3 DNA: TGCAGCGTTGGAGAACAGGGTGGTTCACCCCTCCACTTT. Full variable domain (remainder filled in from reference TRBV29-1 and TRBJ1-6): SAVISQKPSRDICQRGTSLTIQCQVDSQVTMMFWYRQQPGQSLTLIATANQGSEATYESGFVIDKFPISRPNLTFSTLTVSNMSPEDSSIYLCSVGEQGGSPLHFGNGTRLTVT.

The rearrangement joins TRBV27 to TRBJ1-3; the D is unclear. This CDR3 comprises 13 residues. V dropped 5 bases and J dropped 0 bases, with 5 bases sitting between them. Germline V gene data show CDR1 as MNHEY and CDR2 as SMNVEV (reference sequence). Here the CDR3 DNA reads TGTGCCAGCAGTCGGGTCTCTGGAAACACCATATATTTT. This encodes CASSRVSGNTIYF.

The table lists this clonotype with many counts. This chain joins TRBV10-3 and TRBJ2-6; D ambiguous. The germline V gene has CDR1 ENHRY and CDR2 SYGVKD. The CDR3 has 14 residues. V lost 11 bases to trimming and J lost 0 bases, with 11 bases between them. For the CDR3, the DNA is TGTGCCGTCGCTGAGAGCTCTGGGGCCAACGTCCTGACTTTC. Amino acid sequence: CAVAESSGANVLTF.

This clonotype has at least ten counts. The chain is built from TRBV9 and TRBJ2-3; D is ambiguous. V lost 0 bases, J lost 4 bases, and 6 bases lay in between. This CDR3 has 13 residues. Germline CDR1 and CDR2: SGDLS and YYNGEE. The CDR3 DNA reads as TGTGCCAGCAGCGTAGTCGGGTCAGATACGCAGTATTTT. This codes for CASSVVGSDTQYF.

This rearrangement joins TRBV7-9 to TRBJ2-6; possibly TRBD2 for D (6 bases). Trimming removed 10 bases at V and 0 bases at J, with 10 bases between. This CDR3 spans 14 amino acids. Germline values: CDR1 SEHNR, CDR2 FQNEAQ (reference sequence). Written as DNA, the CDR3 is TGTGCCACCTTCGGGGGCTCTGGGGCCAACGTCCTGACTTTC. Translation: CATFGGSGANVLTF.

This clonotype was picked up a small number of times. The chain carries TRBV12-3 or TRBV12-4 and TRBJ1-5; TRBD1 matches 7 bases. J lost 0 bases, V lost 6 bases, and 8 bases had no gene match. The CDR3 consists of 16 residues. CDR3 region: CASSSGTAYSNQPQHF. The CDR3 DNA reads as TGTGCCAGCAGCTCCGGGACAGCTTATAGCAATCAGCCCCAGCATTTT.

V is TRBV7-6 and J is TRBJ1-1, with TRBD1 matching 7 bases. The CDR3 is 14 residues long. Germline CDR1 reads SGHVS; CDR2 reads FNYEAQ. Trimming took 5 bases from V and 4 from J; bases not matched to a gene: 7. CDR3 residues: CASSQGGRGTEAFF. The CDR3 DNA is TGTGCCAGCAGCCAGGGGGGCAGGGGCACTGAAGCTTTCTTT.

In its sample, this clonotype was seen a few times. The chain carries TRBV12-3 or TRBV12-4 and TRBJ1-6; D not resolved. Trimming removed 6 bases from V and 0 bases from J, with 12 bases in between. The CDR3 consists of 16 residues. The CDR3 reads CASRSVISSYNSPLHF. In DNA, the CDR3 is TGTGCCAGCAGATCAGTTATTAGCTCCTATAATTCACCCCTCCACTTT.

Many counts were recorded for this clonotype. V usage is TRBV6-5 and J usage is TRBJ1-2; TRBD1 aligns across 8 bases. Trimming at V came to 5 bases and at J to 7 bases, leaving 12 bases not matched to a gene. In germline, CDR1 is MNHEY, CDR2 SVGAGI. The CDR3 covers 15 residues. The CDR3, as DNA: TGTGCCAGCAGTCCATTTAGCAGGGGGCTTAGTGGCTACACCTTC. Protein sequence: CASSPFSRGLSGYTF.

This chain connects TRBV6-1 to TRBJ2-2, with 11 bases fitting TRBD2. The V gene's germline CDR1 is MNHNS and CDR2 SASEGT. The CDR3 has 18 residues. Losses at the gene ends were 5 bases for V and 3 bases for J; bases not matched to a gene: 11. The CDR3, as DNA: TGTGCCAGCAGTCCTGGGCCCTTAGCGGGGGGGCACACCGGGGAGCTGTTTTTT. Protein product: CASSPGPLAGGHTGELFF.

The V and J genes are TRBV14 and TRBJ2-3; D gene uncertain. Trimming pared 1 base from V and 0 bases from J, leaving 11 bases between. CDR3 length: 16 amino acids. CDR1 SGHDN and CDR2 FVKESK come from the germline V gene. Here the CDR3 reads CASSQARATSTDTQYF. Here the CDR3 DNA reads TGTGCCAGCAGCCAAGCCAGAGCTACTAGCACAGATACGCAGTATTTT.

This clonotype was recorded at least ten times. V is TRBV5-1 and J is TRBJ1-1; 8 positions agree with TRBD1. The V and J ends lost 0 bases and 2 bases, in that order; junction bases with no gene match: 6. Per the germline V gene, CDR1 is SGHRS and CDR2 is YFSETQ. The CDR3 runs to 16 residues. The CDR3, as DNA: TGCGCCAGCAGCTTGGACGGACAGGGAATAAACACTGAAGCTTTCTTT. As protein: CASSLDGQGINTEAFF.

This clonotype was found a few times. V usage is TRBV11-1 and J usage is TRBJ2-3; 7 bases fit TRBD1. The trim removed 5 bases at V and 5 bases at J, leaving 7 bases unmatched. CDR3 size: 14 residues. In germline, CDR1 is SGHAT, CDR2 FQDESV (reference sequence). The CDR3 nucleotides read TGTGCCAGCAGCCATGACAGGGCCCGAGATACGCAGTATTTT. Translating it yields CASSHDRARDTQYF.